This is a list of T cell receptor beta chains from one sample in a study of T-cell memory formation after mild COVID-19. MiXCR, run by TCRdb on the 5' RACE reads, gives a single entry per CDR3 protein. The sample shows 400,000 to 500,000 distinct CDR3 sequences, roughly 20% of them seen only once. Specimen: PBMCs or a T cell subset sorted from them (not recorded which). The receptors originated from an adult woman who had mild COVID-19 (a few samples of this study predate the infection). Cell type and time point are not known. CDR3s include the opening cysteine and the closing phenylalanine or tryptophan. A D gene is named only where the DNA matches it firmly. Expanded clones are given a class, and other clones once, few, many or no size at all.

TRBV20-1,many,.,TRBJ2-3,CSARDRRIGAGKSTDTQYF,TGCAGTGCTAGAGATCGTAGGATTGGGGCCGGGAAAAGCACAGATACGCAGTATTTT
TRBV27,few,.,TRBJ2-4,CASSRGALAKNIQYF,TGTGCCAGCAGTCGCGGGGCCTTAGCCAAAAACATTCAGTACTTC
TRBV27,.,.,TRBJ2-2,CASGLGIDTGELFF,TGTGCCAGCGGTCTGGGGATTGACACCGGGGAGCTGTTTTTT
TRBV9,.,.,TRBJ2-1,CASRDRNNEQFF,TGTGCCAGCAGAGACAGAAACAATGAGCAGTTCTTC
TRBV11-2,.,.,TRBJ2-7,CASSPDHSYEQYF,TGTGCCAGCAGCCCTGACCATTCGTACGAGCAGTACTTC
TRBV9,.,.,TRBJ2-4,CASSVDGASKNIQYF,TGTGCCAGCAGCGTAGATGGGGCTTCCAAAAACATTCAGTACTTC
TRBV5-5,.,TRBD2,TRBJ2-3,CASSPGASGMDTQYF,TGTGCCAGCAGCCCAGGGGCTAGCGGGATGGATACGCAGTATTTT
TRBV29-1,few,.,TRBJ2-7,CSVEDWRDPYEQYF,TGCAGCGTTGAAGATTGGCGGGACCCCTACGAGCAGTACTTC
TRBV9,.,TRBD1,TRBJ1-2,CASSVARGQDLNYGYTF,TGTGCCAGCAGCGTAGCCCGGGGACAGGATTTGAACTATGGCTACACCTTC
TRBV20-1,few,TRBD1,TRBJ1-2,CSASRTGYGYTF,TGCAGTGCTAGCAGGACAGGCTATGGCTACACCTTC
TRBV4-3,.,.,TRBJ2-3,CASSQLSTLGVTQYF,TGCGCCAGCAGCCAACTATCCACCCTGGGGGTGACGCAGTATTTT
TRBV4-1,few,TRBD1,TRBJ1-6,CASSQEETGRGSPLHF,TGCGCCAGCAGCCAAGAAGAGACAGGGCGAGGGTCACCCCTCCACTTT
TRBV7-9,few,.,TRBJ2-3,CASSFRLAADTQYF,TGTGCCAGCAGCTTCAGGCTAGCCGCAGATACGCAGTATTTT
TRBV3-1,.,TRBD2,TRBJ2-3,CASSQLTGGVIADTQYF,TGTGCCAGCAGCCAATTAACCGGGGGGGTAATCGCAGATACGCAGTATTTT
TRBV14,few,.,TRBJ1-1,CASSQHRTVNTEAFF,TGTGCCAGCAGCCAACACCGGACGGTGAACACTGAAGCTTTCTTT
TRBV20-1,.,.,TRBJ2-1,CSARVGGLSSYNEQFF,TGCAGTGCTAGAGTTGGAGGGCTAAGCTCCTACAATGAGCAGTTCTTC
TRBV12-3/TRBV12-4,.,TRBD1,TRBJ2-7,CASSQGATYEQYF,TGTGCCAGCAGCCAGGGGGCTACCTACGAGCAGTACTTC
TRBV5-1,many,.,TRBJ2-5,CASSFMVQETQYF,TGCGCCAGCAGCTTTATGGTCCAAGAGACCCAGTACTTC
TRBV7-9,.,.,TRBJ2-7,CASSLIGGGVEQYF,TGTGCCAGCAGCTTAATTGGTGGGGGCGTCGAGCAGTACTTC
TRBV20-1,.,TRBD2,TRBJ2-5,CSADKTPAGVQETQYF,TGCAGTGCTGATAAGACCCCAGCGGGAGTGCAAGAGACCCAGTACTTC
TRBV12-3/TRBV12-4,.,TRBD2,TRBJ2-3,CASILSNGGAGDTQYF,TGTGCCAGCATATTGAGTAACGGGGGGGCCGGAGATACGCAGTATTTT
TRBV12-3/TRBV12-4,few,TRBD1,TRBJ2-7,CASTHRAGGSYEQYF,TGTGCCAGCACCCACCGTGCAGGGGGCTCCTACGAGCAGTACTTC
TRBV7-2,once,.,TRBJ2-5,CASSLGELAPRETQYF,TGTGCCAGCAGCTTAGGGGAGTTAGCGCCGAGGGAGACCCAGTACTTC
TRBV5-6,few,TRBD2,TRBJ2-7,CASSFGTSFEQYF,TGTGCCAGCAGCTTCGGGACTAGCTTCGAGCAGTACTTC